Sequencing of this TCR beta chain was carried out in a study of T-cell memory formation after mild COVID-19. Barcoded TCR alpha and TCR beta cDNA libraries with UMIs came from 5'RACE using constant-segment primers. TCRdb itself ran the 5' RACE reads through MiXCR, one entry per CDR3 protein. The profile shows fewer than 500,000 distinct CDR3 sequences, roughly 25% of them singletons. This CDR3 comprises 16 residues. Trimming left V 7 bases short and J 3 bases short, with 19 bases between. Germline CDR1 SGHTA, CDR2 FQGNSA. This clonotype was recorded a few times. The sample consisted of PBMCs or a T cell subset sorted from them (not recorded which). The receptor was isolated from an adult woman who had mild COVID-19 (a few samples of this study predate the infection). Cell type and time point are not known. This rearrangement joins TRBV7-2 to TRBJ2-1; TRBD2 is a possible D gene (6 bases). The chain's CDR3 is CASILGRVGGYNEQFF. The CDR3 DNA reads TGTGCCAGCATTCTGGGTAGGGTGGGGGGCTACAATGAGCAGTTCTTC.